A selection of T cell receptor beta chains follows, all from one sample in a study of T cells in localized non-small cell lung cancer. The data were produced by immunoSEQ multiplex PCR, yet TCRdb's version contains in-frame clones alone and is incomplete. There are approximately 2,200 clones in the sample; 25% to 35% occur only once, and roughly 9.1% lies in the top ten. Specimen: lung tumor tissue, collected before any cancer treatment. These receptors were obtained from a man between 40 and 70 years old with stage III squamous cell lung carcinoma. The CDR3 runs from the conserved cysteine through the conserved F or W. The D gene is left open where the match is weak. Clone size is not always given. Where it is, it says once, few, many or a class for expanded clones.

clone_size j_call d_call v_call cdr3_aa cdr3_nt
few TRBJ2-5 - TRBV6-8 CASSRGVGETQYF TGTGCCAGCAGCAGGGGAGTGGGAGAGACCCAGTACTTC
- TRBJ2-7 TRBD1 TRBV19 CASNPGTGNYEQYF TGTGCCAGTAACCCCGGGACAGGGAACTACGAGCAGTACTTC
- TRBJ2-3 - TRBV9 CASSERGLDTQYF TGTGCCAGCAGCGAAAGGGGTTTAGATACGCAGTATTTT
few TRBJ2-4 TRBD1 TRBV9 CASSGAGQGHQNIQYF TGTGCCAGCAGTGGTGCCGGACAGGGACATCAAAACATTCAGTACTTC
few TRBJ1-5 - TRBV11-3 CASSSRGQINNQPQHF TGTGCCAGCAGCTCCCGAGGACAGATTAACAATCAGCCCCAGCATTTT
- TRBJ1-5 TRBD1 TRBV30 CAWSPPRQGSQPQHF TGTGCCTGGAGTCCTCCCCGACAGGGGAGCCAGCCCCAGCATTTT
- TRBJ2-1 TRBD2 TRBV4-1 CASSQLLAGAEQFF TGCGCCAGCAGCCAACTTCTAGCGGGGGCAGAGCAGTTCTTC
medium-sized TRBJ1-2 - TRBV11-3 CASSLVRRRVGYTF TGTGCCAGCAGCTTGGTGCGCAGGAGAGTTGGCTACACCTTC
few TRBJ1-1 - TRBV6-8 CASRRQMNTEAFF TGTGCCAGCAGGCGCCAAATGAACACTGAAGCTTTCTTT
medium-sized TRBJ1-1 - TRBV6-1 CASSEGRSFVNTEAFF TGTGCCAGCAGTGAAGGCAGGTCATTTGTGAACACTGAAGCTTTCTTT
- TRBJ1-2 TRBD1 TRBV29-1 CSTDPTGDLYGYTF TGCAGCACGGACCCCACAGGGGACCTCTATGGCTACACCTTC
- TRBJ1-1 - TRBV10-3 CAISESADLNTEAFF TGTGCCATCAGTGAGTCGGCAGACCTGAACACTGAAGCTTTCTTT
- TRBJ1-6 - TRBV14 CASSQVAGNYYNSPLHF TGTGCCAGCAGCCAAGTAGCGGGGAATTATTATAATTCACCCCTCCACTTT
- TRBJ2-5 - TRBV30 CAWSVRQVPGTQYF TGTGCCTGGAGTGTACGGCAGGTACCGGGGACCCAGTACTTC
- TRBJ1-5 TRBD1 TRBV6-8 CASSGTGYQPQHF TGTGCCAGCTCCGGGACAGGGTATCAGCCCCAGCATTTT
few TRBJ2-2 - TRBV6-8 CASSYSTVGTGELFF TGTGCCAGCAGTTACTCGACCGTAGGCACCGGGGAGCTGTTTTTT
few TRBJ2-3 - TRBV11-3 CASSFVMLTASTDTQYF TGTGCCAGCAGCTTTGTGATGTTGACAGCCAGCACAGATACGCAGTATTTT
few TRBJ1-1 - TRBV11-3 CASSLDTGPTEAFF TGTGCCAGCAGCTTGGATACAGGGCCCACTGAAGCTTTCTTT
few TRBJ1-4 - TRBV14 CASSPQQGRREKLFF TGTGCCAGCAGCCCTCAGCAGGGCCGTCGGGAAAAACTGTTTTTT
few TRBJ1-2 TRBD1 TRBV2 CGGQGPVDYGYTF TGTGGGGGACAGGGGCCGGTGGACTATGGCTACACCTTC
- TRBJ1-2 TRBD1 TRBV6-8 CASSLTGDYGYTF TGTGCCAGCAGTCTGACAGGGGACTATGGCTACACCTTC
- TRBJ1-4 TRBD1 TRBV29-1 CSATLNRGGSFTNEKLFF TGCAGCGCTACACTGAACAGGGGGGGGTCTTTCACTAATGAAAAACTGTTTTTT
once TRBJ2-2 - TRBV19 CASSKVTETGELFF TGTGCCAGTAGTAAGGTGACTGAGACCGGGGAGCTGTTTTTT
once TRBJ2-3 - TRBV14 CASSQAGRTDTQYF TGTGCCAGCAGCCAAGCAGGGCGCACAGATACGCAGTATTTT
- TRBJ1-5 TRBD1 TRBV28 CASSFSVGTVYQPQHF TGTGCCAGCAGTTTTTCCGTCGGGACAGTTTACCAGCCCCAGCATTTT
- TRBJ1-3 - TRBV6-8 CAGRKAAGNTIYF TGTGCCGGCCGAAAGGCGGCTGGAAACACCATATATTTT
- TRBJ1-1 - TRBV19 CASRRWNTEAFF TGTGCCAGTCGAAGGTGGAACACTGAAGCTTTCTTT
- TRBJ1-4 - TRBV7-5 CASSLDWGWTNEKLFF TGTGCCAGCAGCTTAGATTGGGGTTGGACTAATGAAAAACTGTTTTTT
few TRBJ2-1 - TRBV6-8 CASSRDFLSEQFF TGTGCCAGCTCCCGGGACTTTCTTTCTGAGCAGTTCTTC
- TRBJ1-2 TRBD1 TRBV6-8 CAIRPGQANYGYTF TGTGCCATCAGACCGGGACAGGCTAACTATGGCTACACCTTC
few TRBJ1-2 - TRBV11-3 CASSPGRQFYGYTF TGTGCCAGCAGCCCCGGGCGACAGTTCTATGGCTACACCTTC
- TRBJ1-2 - TRBV19 CASSIQGDSYGYTF TGTGCCAGTAGTATACAGGGAGATTCCTATGGCTACACCTTC
few TRBJ2-7 TRBD2 TRBV18 CASSPPASGSSTYEQYF TGTGCCAGCTCACCACCGGCTAGCGGGAGTAGTACGTACGAGCAGTACTTC
- TRBJ2-3 TRBD2 TRBV5-1 CASSFPSGFPDTQYF TGCGCCAGCAGCTTCCCTAGCGGGTTTCCAGATACGCAGTATTTT
- TRBJ2-5 TRBD2 TRBV29-1 CSAPGTTRETQYF TGCAGCGCCCCCGGGACTACCCGGGAGACCCAGTACTTC
medium-sized TRBJ2-2 TRBD1 TRBV11-3 CASGGTGANTGELFF TGTGCCAGCGGAGGGACAGGGGCGAACACCGGGGAGCTGTTTTTT